This entry lists 10 T cell receptor beta chains sequenced from one sample in a study of cytomegalovirus exposure and HLA in healthy donors. A multiplex PCR was run with 60 Vbeta primers and 13 Jbeta primers. Profiling relied on immunoSEQ multiplex PCR, and the TCRdb table lists in-frame clones only, not all of them. This table has about 140,000 clones, 80% appearing once. The sample taken for sequencing was PBMCs. The source of these receptors is a man aged 25-40 years in good health.

This clone occurred once. The J gene is TRBJ2-1, the V gene TRBV7-3; D gene ambiguous. The CDR3 is made up of 15 amino acids. Germline V gene data show CDR1 as SGHTA and CDR2 as FQGTGA. V was shortened by 2 bases and J by 4 bases, with 12 bases between the two germline ends. CDR3 sequence: CASSLLSGIYNEQFF. The CDR3 DNA follows: TGTGCCAGCAGCTTATTGTCGGGTATATACAATGAGCAGTTCTTC.

The chain joins TRBV12-5 to TRBJ2-1; 13 nucleotides agree with TRBD2. Looked up from germline, CDR1 is LGHNT and CDR2 is FRNRAP. The CDR3 has 15 residues. V lost 6 bases, J lost 5 bases, and 4 bases stayed unmatched. The CDR3 protein is CASGPGTSGNNEQFF. The CDR3, as DNA: TGTGCTAGTGGGCCCGGGACTAGCGGGAACAATGAGCAGTTCTTC.

The chain employs TRBV7-9 and TRBJ2-5; 12 bases agree with TRBD2. CDR3 length: 16 residues. Germline V lookup: CDR1 SEHNR, CDR2 FQNEAQ (reference sequence). With 5 bases clipped from V and 4 bases from J, the junction kept 8 bases outside the gene matches. CDR3 in DNA: TGTGCCAGCAGCCGTAGGACTAGCGGGGCGGGAGAGACCCAGTACTTC. Protein: CASSRRTSGAGETQYF.

This clone was seen only a few times. The rearrangement joins TRBV6-5 to TRBJ2-7; D not resolved. The CDR3 loop spans 13 amino acids. Germline loops: CDR1 MNHEY, CDR2 SVGAGI. With 2 bases removed from V and 3 bases from J, the gap between germline ends came to 8 bases. The CDR3 DNA reads TGTGCCAGCAGTTACAGAGAGAACTACGAGCAGTACTTC. Protein sequence: CASSYRENYEQYF.

Here the CDR3 reads CASSLTDRAQTEAFF. CDR3 in DNA: TGTGCCAGCAGCTTAACGGACAGGGCTCAGACTGAAGCTTTCTTT. V and J are TRBV7-3 and TRBJ1-1, with 8 bases that match TRBD1. The CDR3 sequence is 15 residues long. CDR1 and CDR2 (germline): SGHTA, FQGTGA. After removal of 0 bases from V and 5 bases from J, the junction contained 5 bases not matched to a gene.

The chain employs TRBV6-5 and TRBJ2-7; TRBD1 agrees at 7 bases. Germline CDR1 is MNHEY and CDR2 is SVGAGI. V lost 5 bases, J lost 0 bases, and 7 bases stayed unmatched. The CDR3 length is 15 residues. The CDR3 protein is CASSSTPGGSYEQYF. CDR3 DNA: TGTGCCAGCAGTAGTACCCCAGGGGGCTCCTACGAGCAGTACTTC.

This clone was detected a few times. The J gene is TRBJ2-1, the V gene TRBV6-5; 7 bases align to TRBD2. Germline CDR1 MNHEY, CDR2 SVGAGI. The J segment lost 8 bases and the V segment lost 4 bases, leaving 14 bases of the junction unmatched. The CDR3 is 16 residues long. As DNA, the CDR3 is TGTGCCAGCAGTTTCGCGGGGGTCCAGGGCGGGGATGAGCAGTTCTTC. Translating gives CASSFAGVQGGDEQFF.

The chain employs TRBV6-6 and TRBJ2-7; 10 nucleotides agree with TRBD2. V gave up 7 bases and J gave up 5 bases; unmatched junction bases: 8. The V gene's germline CDR1 is MNHNY and CDR2 SVGAGI (reference sequence). The CDR3 is made up of 14 amino acids. The CDR3 DNA reads as TGTGCCAGCAAAAGGGGGACTAGCGCGAACGAGCAGTACTTC. Translation: CASKRGTSANEQYF.

V and J are TRBV11-3 and TRBJ2-1, with TRBD1 matching over 7 bases. The CDR3 loop spans 14 amino acids. With 1 base clipped from V and 16 bases from J, the junction kept 13 bases outside the gene matches. CDR1 is SGHNT, CDR2 YENEEA, per germline. CDR3 sequence reads: CASSLGARLQGEFF. The CDR3 region has the DNA TGTGCCAGCAGCTTAGGGGCTAGGCTTCAGGGGGAATTCTTC.

J is TRBJ2-1 and V is TRBV9; TRBD1 matches 7 bases. This CDR3 spans 16 amino acids. The germline V gene encodes CDR1 SGDLS and CDR2 YYNGEE. After removal of 3 bases from V and 5 bases from J, the junction contained 11 bases not matched to a gene. The CDR3 reads CASSGTDRAGHNEQFF. In nucleotides, the CDR3 is TGTGCCAGCAGCGGGACAGACAGGGCGGGTCACAATGAGCAGTTCTTC.